The present TCR beta chain was sequenced within a study of blood T cell repertoires in COVID-19. Study-wide background: Specimens from acute and convalescent COVID-19 originated in the United States, Italy and Spain. T cells, B-cell-depleted T cells, or PBMCs supplied cDNA or gDNA.

In the authors' workflow: Nucleated cell counts were estimated from reference gene primer amplification. The repertoire was sequenced with immunoSEQ multiplex PCR; TCRdb's copy has only in-frame clones and lacks some. V, J and clone size were drawn from that table, and D and trimming were deduced from the DNA. The sample carries 150,000 to 200,000 clones, around 86% recorded once. Enrolment of Seattle patients took place during active infection, and they were followed longitudinally. In this sample, this clone turned up a few times. Germline-derived CDR1 and CDR2 are LNHDA and SQIVND (reference sequence). V lost 3 bases, J lost 8 bases, and 13 bases lay in between. The CDR3 sequence is 13 residues long.

This chain uses TRBV19 with TRBJ1-1; no reliable D call. Specimen: peripheral blood. The receptor was isolated from a woman aged 65 to 85 with COVID-19, enrolled during active disease. The DNA for the CDR3 is TGTGCCAGTAGTATTAGTGCAGGAATCGAAGCTTTCTTT. This codes for CASSISAGIEAFF.